The clone carrying this T cell receptor beta chain showed up many times. The CDR3 loop spans 15 amino acids. Deletions cut 3 bases from V and 4 bases from J, with 12 bases between. The germline V gene encodes CDR1 MNHNY and CDR2 SVGAGI (reference sequence). This sample is drawn from a study of shared clonotypes between healthy human individuals. The quantity of DNA used in unsorted PBMC replicate PCRs was approximately 300 ng, corresponding to 30,000 or so T cell genomes. Data came from immunoSEQ multiplex PCR; TCRdb stores just in-frame clones and leaves some out. The sample consists of around 95,000 clones, less than 50% of them appearing once. Every contributor of samples was a Caucasian grown-up residing in Nashville, Tennessee.

This TCR was recovered from a woman aged 40 to 50 in good health. Some clones in this sample may be carry-over from other donors' samples. Sequenced sample: PBMCs. This chain joins TRBV6-6 and TRBJ2-2; maybe TRBD1 (5 bases). The CDR3 DNA follows: TGTGCCAGCAGTTATTGGCAGGGTTTCACCGGGGAGCTGTTTTTT. Residues: CASSYWQGFTGELFF.